The 14 T cell receptor beta chains below all came from one sample that was sequenced in a study of shared clonotypes between healthy human individuals. Generated by immunoSEQ multiplex PCR, the TCRdb table keeps only in-frame clones and is missing some. The sample has roughly 1,000,000 clones; about 80% are singletons. Source material: memory CD4+ T cells from PBMCs. Subset defined: CD45RA-negative fraction. These receptors all come from a man between 18 and 35 years old in good health. Some clones in this sample may be carry-over from other donors' samples.

The gene calls are TRBV14 and TRBJ1-1; the D is unclear. The V and J ends lost 2 bases and 0 bases respectively, with 4 bases between them. The germline gives CDR1 SGHDN, CDR2 FVKESK. This CDR3 spans 13 amino acids. CDR3 in DNA: TGTGCCAGCAGCCAACTAATGAACACTGAAGCTTTCTTT. Protein product: CASSQLMNTEAFF.

The chain links TRBV5-1 to TRBJ2-1, with 9 nucleotides matching TRBD1. Per germline, CDR1 SGHRS and CDR2 YFSETQ. The ends lost 0 bases at V and 5 bases at J; junction bases unmatched: 6. The CDR3 extends over 16 amino acids. In nucleotides, the CDR3 is TGCGCCAGCAGCTTGGGGACAGGGGATAAGAACAATGAGCAGTTCTTC. Translating gives CASSLGTGDKNNEQFF. The whole variable domain, filled in from reference TRBV5-1 and TRBJ2-1, reads KAGVTQTPRYLIKTRGQQVTLSCSPISGHRSVSWYQQTPGQGLQFLFEYFSETQRNKGNFPGRFSGRQFSNSRSEMNVSTLELGDSALYLCASSLGTGDKNNEQFFGPGTRLTVL.

V usage is TRBV18 and J usage is TRBJ2-6; the D gene is possibly TRBD1 (5 bases). Germline V gene lookup returns CDR1 KGHSH and CDR2 LQKENI. Trimming removed 2 bases at V and 0 bases at J, with 17 bases between. The CDR3 extends over 19 amino acids. CDR3 DNA sequence: TGTGCCAGCTCACCAGTACGACAGCGACTCCCCTCTGGGGCCAACGTCCTGACTTTC. This sequence encodes CASSPVRQRLPSGANVLTF.

The J gene is TRBJ2-3, the V gene TRBV5-1, with 9 bases aligning to TRBD2. Germline V gene data show CDR1 as SGHRS and CDR2 as YFSETQ. V shed 5 bases and J 2 bases; nucleotides not matched to a gene: 9. This CDR3 contains 16 residues. CDR3 region: CASRAGGTRNTDTQYF. In nucleotides, the CDR3 is TGCGCCAGCAGGGCGGGGGGGACTCGCAACACAGATACGCAGTATTTT.

V and J are TRBV29-1 and TRBJ1-2; no clear D. Trimming cost V 4 bases and J 0 bases, with 9 bases left between them. The CDR3 contains 13 residues. The germline CDR1 and CDR2 sequences are SQVTM and ANQGSEA. The chain's CDR3 is CSVVEPSNYGYTF. The CDR3 nucleotides are TGCAGCGTTGTCGAGCCGTCTAACTATGGCTACACCTTC.

This clone was counted a few times. Different DNA sequences within this sample yield the same CDR3. The genes are TRBV28 and TRBJ2-5; the match to TRBD2 covers 8 bases. The J call may not be correct, given that the DNA end is closer to TRBJ2-7. The CDR3 extends over 13 amino acids. CDR1 and CDR2 (germline): MDHEN, SYDVKM. The CDR3: CASSSTSGYEQYF. CDR3 in DNA: TGTGCCAGCAGTTCTACTAGCGGATACGAGCAGTACTTC.

The V and J genes are TRBV7-2 and TRBJ1-4; D possibly corresponds to TRBD1 (6 bases). The CDR3 contains 13 residues. The V end lost 5 bases, the J end lost 7 bases, and 11 bases lay between the germline ends. From germline, CDR1 is SGHTA and CDR2 FQGNSA. CDR3 DNA sequence: TGTGCCAGCAGCATGCGACAGGCTGAAAAACTGTTTTTT. Translating it yields CASSMRQAEKLFF.

The rearrangement links TRBV11-1 to TRBJ1-2, with D possibly TRBD1 on 5 matching bases. CDR3 length equals 13 residues. V was trimmed by 4 bases and J by 4 bases, leaving 10 bases between them. Germline V gives CDR1 SGHAT, CDR2 FQDESV (reference sequence). DNA for the CDR3: TGTGCCAGCAGCTCCGGGGCACCCTATGGCTACACCTTC. It encodes CASSSGAPYGYTF.

The chain carries TRBV21-1 and TRBJ2-7; whether TRBD2, the table's D call, matches the DNA was not checked. TRBV21-1 is deemed a pseudogene. This CDR3 spans 16 amino acids. The CDR3 spells CASTKSVVLTSYEQYF. The CDR3 nucleotides are TGTGCCAGCACCAAAAGCGTGGTCCTAACCTCCTACGAGCAGTACTTC.

The gene calls are TRBV4-2 and TRBJ2-5; no clear D. The CDR3 runs 16 residues. V was cut by 1 base and J by 1 base, with 13 bases left in between. The germline V gene has CDR1 LGHNA and CDR2 YNFKEQ. CDR3 sequence reads: CASSQGPFSAQETQYF. Written as DNA, the CDR3 is TGTGCCAGCAGCCAAGGCCCGTTTAGTGCCCAAGAGACCCAGTACTTC.

The CDR3 coding sequence is TGTGCCAACCATGAGGGTGGTAGTTTTAGCAATCAGCCCCAGCATTTT. This gives the protein CANHEGGSFSNQPQHF. The chain is built from TRBV21-1 and TRBJ1-5. TRBV21-1 is classified as a pseudogene. This CDR3 has 16 residues.

The V gene is TRBV11-3, the J gene TRBJ2-3; 12 bases line up with TRBD2. The J segment lost 2 bases and the V segment lost 3 bases, leaving 3 bases of the junction unmatched. Per the germline V gene, CDR1 is SGHNT and CDR2 is YENEEA. CDR3 length: 16 residues. Written as DNA, the CDR3 is TGTGCCAGCAGCTTGGGACTAGCGGGCGTCACAGATACGCAGTATTTT. Its translation is CASSLGLAGVTDTQYF.

The chain combines TRBV7-8 with TRBJ1-2, with D unresolved. The CDR3 is 14 residues long. CDR1 and CDR2 from the germline V gene are SGHVS and FQNEAQ. V lost 0 bases to trimming and J lost 4 bases, with 9 bases between them. CDR3 in DNA: TGTGCCAGCAGCTTAGCGACCGCTAGCTATGGCTACACCTTC. Encoded protein: CASSLATASYGYTF.

This clone appeared once. The chain is built from TRBV28 and TRBJ1-1; tentative D call: TRBD1 (5 bases). Between the trimmed V and J ends, which lost 7 bases and 10 bases, there was a span of 19 bases. This CDR3 region has 13 residues. Germline loops: CDR1 MDHEN, CDR2 SYDVKM. The CDR3 region has the DNA TGTGCCAGCACTCCCAGCCTGCCGGGGGGAGCTTTCTTT. It specifies CASTPSLPGGAFF.